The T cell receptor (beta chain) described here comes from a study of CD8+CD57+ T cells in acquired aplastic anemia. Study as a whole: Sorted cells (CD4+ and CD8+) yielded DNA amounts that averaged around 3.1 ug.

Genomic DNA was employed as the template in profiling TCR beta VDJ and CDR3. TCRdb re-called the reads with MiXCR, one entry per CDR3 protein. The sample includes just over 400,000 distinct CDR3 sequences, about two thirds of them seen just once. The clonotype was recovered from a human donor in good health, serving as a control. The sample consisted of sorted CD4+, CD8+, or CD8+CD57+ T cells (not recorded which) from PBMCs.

CDR3 in DNA: TGCAGCACTACCCGGGACAGATGGGATGCCCAGTACTTC. Translation gives CSTTRDRWDAQYF. The rearrangement links TRBV20-1 to TRBJ2-5; 7 nucleotides align to TRBD1. CDR1 and CDR2 from the germline V gene are DFQATT and SNEGSKA (reference sequence). The CDR3 spans 13 residues.